These 17 T cell receptor beta chains share one sample of origin, sequenced in a study of blood T cell repertoires in COVID-19. Using immunoSEQ multiplex PCR, the repertoire was profiled, and TCRdb retains in-frame clones only, with some absent. In the table there are about 100,000 clones, approximately 91% of which are singletons. The sample taken for sequencing was peripheral blood. These receptor sequences come from a man between 60 and 70 years old with acute or convalescent COVID-19.

The chain is built from TRBV5-5 and TRBJ2-7, with TRBD1 matching over 9 bases. The CDR3 loop spans 15 amino acids. Unmatched junction bases numbered 7, after V lost 4 bases and J lost 2 bases. Germline V gene lookup returns CDR1 SGHKS and CDR2 YYEKEE (reference sequence). The CDR3 DNA sequence: TGTGCCAGCAGCGTTTTGGGACAGGGAGCCTACGAGCAGTACGTC. Amino acids: CASSVLGQGAYEQYV.

This chain connects TRBV9 to TRBJ2-2, with a tentative D call TRBD2 (5 bases). The CDR3 has 15 amino acids. The V gene lost 0 bases and the J gene lost 7 bases, with 13 bases spanning the gap. From germline, CDR1 is SGDLS and CDR2 YYNGEE. DNA of the CDR3: TGTGCCAGCAGCGTAGTCGTGGGAGATCACGGGGAGCTGTTTTTT. It specifies CASSVVVGDHGELFF.

V gene TRBV6-6 combines with J gene TRBJ1-2; possibly TRBD1 for D (6 bases). Germline CDR1 is MNHNY and CDR2 is SVGAGI (reference sequence). This CDR3 spans 16 amino acids. V was shortened by 6 bases and J by 3 bases, with 20 bases between the two germline ends. CDR3: CASSLHPQGAHYGYTF. The CDR3, as DNA: TGTGCCAGCAGCCTACATCCACAGGGTGCCCACTATGGCTACACCTTC.

This chain links TRBV24-1 with TRBJ1-2, with 9 bases aligning to TRBD1. V lost 4 bases, J lost 7 bases, and 3 bases stayed unmatched. Germline V CDR1 and CDR2: KGHDR, SFDVKD. The CDR3 totals 13 residues. The CDR3 reads CATSDWTGVGYTF. DNA of the CDR3: TGTGCCACCAGTGACTGGACAGGGGTTGGCTACACCTTC.

The chain combines TRBV12-3 or TRBV12-4 with TRBJ1-2; D gene uncertain. V lost 5 bases and J lost 2, with 9 bases in between. This CDR3 region has 13 residues. The CDR3 reads CASSPSQNYGYTF. The CDR3 DNA reads TGTGCCAGCAGTCCTAGTCAGAACTATGGCTACACCTTC.

This clone was seen once. CDR3 DNA sequence: TGTGCCACCTCTCCTATCGACCGGGGGGACAATGAGCAGTTCTTC. It codes for CATSPIDRGDNEQFF. The genes are TRBV6-6 and TRBJ2-1, with 7 positions matching TRBD2. CDR3 length: 15 amino acids. The V segment lost 10 bases and the J segment 5 bases; nucleotides outside the gene matches: 14. Germline V CDR1 and CDR2: MNHNY, SVGAGI (reference sequence).

This sequence joins TRBV20-1 and TRBJ2-5; 11 nucleotides agree with TRBD1. The germline V gene encodes CDR1 DFQATT and CDR2 SNEGSKA (reference sequence). Trimming cost V 3 bases and J 5 bases; bases outside gene matches: 8. The CDR3 totals 15 residues. The CDR3 DNA reads TGCAGTGCTAGTCGGACAGGGGGCTCCTACGAGACCCAGTACTTC. Protein: CSASRTGGSYETQYF.

The chain employs TRBV7-9 and TRBJ1-6, with 7 bases matching TRBD1. CDR1 SEHNR and CDR2 FQNEAQ come from the germline V gene (reference sequence). The CDR3 contains 16 residues. Losses at the gene ends were 3 bases for V and 5 bases for J; bases not matched to a gene: 7. The CDR3 DNA reads as TGTGCCAGCAGCTTTTTGATGGGACAGAATAATTCACCCCTCCACTTT. Translating gives CASSFLMGQNNSPLHF.

The genes are TRBV7-9 and TRBJ2-7, with TRBD1 matching 11 bases. CDR3 size: 16 residues. V was clipped by 7 bases and J by 3 bases; unmatched bases: 11. Germline values: CDR1 SEHNR, CDR2 FQNEAQ (reference sequence). The CDR3 nucleotides are TGTGCCAGCAATCGATATGCCGGGACAGGGGGCTACGAGCAGTACTTC. Encoded protein: CASNRYAGTGGYEQYF.

V usage is TRBV7-9 and J usage is TRBJ2-1; D possibly corresponds to TRBD2 (5 bases). This CDR3 region has 12 residues. CDR1 SEHNR and CDR2 FQNEAQ come from the germline V gene (reference sequence). With 5 bases removed from V and 4 bases from J, the gap between germline ends came to 6 bases. The CDR3, as DNA: TGTGCCAGCAGCCCGGGGTACAATGAGCAGTTCTTC. Protein product: CASSPGYNEQFF.

The rearrangement links TRBV28 to TRBJ2-7, with a possible D match to TRBD1 (6 bases). This CDR3 is 15 amino acids long. Germline V gene data show CDR1 as MDHEN and CDR2 as SYDVKM. The ends were cut back, 2 bases at V and 4 bases at J, with 15 bases in the middle. The CDR3 region is CASSLRTGIFYEQYF. The CDR3 DNA reads TGTGCCAGCAGTTTAAGAACAGGGATTTTTTACGAGCAGTACTTC.

This rearrangement joins TRBV11-2 to TRBJ2-7, with 7 bases matching TRBD2. V gave up 10 bases and J gave up 7 bases; unmatched junction bases: 7. The CDR3 spans 11 residues. The germline CDR1 and CDR2 sequences are SGHAT and FQNNGV. The CDR3 loop reads CATGEGREQYF. CDR3 nucleotide sequence: TGTGCCACCGGGGAGGGGCGTGAGCAGTACTTC.

The chain employs TRBV28 and TRBJ2-1, with TRBD2 as a possible D gene (5 bases). The CDR3 runs 13 residues. The V gene's germline CDR1 is MDHEN and CDR2 SYDVKM. V gave up 8 bases and J gave up 9 bases, with 17 bases separating them. The CDR3 sequence is CASLEGLGVEQFF. CDR3 coding DNA: TGTGCCAGCCTTGAGGGCCTCGGGGTTGAGCAGTTCTTC.

The chain is built from TRBV5-4 and TRBJ2-1, with a possible D match to TRBD2 (6 bases). Trimming took 2 bases from V and 4 from J, leaving 13 bases between them. Germline lookup yields CDR1 SGHNT and CDR2 YYREEE (reference sequence). The CDR3 has 15 residues. Here the CDR3 reads CASSLGGVQYNEQFF. CDR3 nucleotide sequence: TGTGCCAGCAGCTTAGGCGGGGTACAGTACAATGAGCAGTTCTTC.

This chain links TRBV28 with TRBJ2-7; TRBD1 agrees at 8 bases. The germline CDR1 and CDR2 sequences are MDHEN and SYDVKM. The CDR3 covers 14 residues. J was trimmed by 4 bases and V by 4 bases; bases with no gene match: 6. The CDR3 reads CASSSPGQAYEQYF. DNA for the CDR3: TGTGCCAGCAGTTCACCGGGACAGGCATACGAGCAGTACTTC.

This clone occurred once. V and J are TRBV6-1 and TRBJ1-5; D unresolved. In germline, CDR1 is MNHNS, CDR2 SASEGT. V lost 1 base to trimming and J lost 3 bases, with 10 bases between them. This CDR3 is 15 amino acids long. The CDR3 DNA is TGTGCCAGCAGTGAAGATAACAGCCTCAATCAGCCCCAGCATTTT. Protein product: CASSEDNSLNQPQHF.

The rearrangement uses TRBV7-2 and TRBJ2-1; the match to TRBD2 covers 13 bases. Germline CDR1 SGHTA, CDR2 FQGNSA. This CDR3 spans 15 amino acids. With 5 bases clipped from V and 7 bases from J, the junction kept 5 bases outside the gene matches. The CDR3: CASSPTSGRANEQFF. CDR3 nucleotide sequence: TGTGCCAGCAGCCCTACTAGCGGGAGGGCAAATGAGCAGTTCTTC.